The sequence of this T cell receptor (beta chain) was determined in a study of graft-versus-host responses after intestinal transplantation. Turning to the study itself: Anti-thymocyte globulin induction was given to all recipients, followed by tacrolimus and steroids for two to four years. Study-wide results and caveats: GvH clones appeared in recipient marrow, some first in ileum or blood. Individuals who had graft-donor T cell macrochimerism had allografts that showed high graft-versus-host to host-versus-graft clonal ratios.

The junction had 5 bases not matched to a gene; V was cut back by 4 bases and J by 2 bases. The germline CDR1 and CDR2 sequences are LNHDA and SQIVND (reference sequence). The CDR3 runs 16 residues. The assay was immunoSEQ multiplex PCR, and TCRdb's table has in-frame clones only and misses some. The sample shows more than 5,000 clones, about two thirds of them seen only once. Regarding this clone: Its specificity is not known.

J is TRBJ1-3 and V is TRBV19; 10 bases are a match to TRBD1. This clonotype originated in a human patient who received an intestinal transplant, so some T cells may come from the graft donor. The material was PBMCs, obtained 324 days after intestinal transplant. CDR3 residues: CASSKTGGLTGNTIYF. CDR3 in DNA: TGTGCCAGTAGTAAGACAGGGGGCCTTACTGGAAACACCATATATTTT.